This T cell receptor beta chain stems from a study of blood T cell repertoires in COVID-19 (dated by TCRdb to about 2020). Background for the entire study: The collaborator samples originated in the United States, Italy and Spain and spanned the acute and convalescent phases of COVID-19. The samples were drawn from the first 160 participants of the ongoing ImmuneRACE study and from roughly 1,300 subjects provided by 6 global collaborators. Nearly every sample came with metadata listing a de-identified subject ID, COVID-19 status, age in years and sex. Subjects who had been exposed to COVID-19, were actively infected with it, or had recovered from it provided the deeply sampled blood TCRbeta repertoires that made up the dataset. The prospective study material was composed of cDNA or gDNA derived from T cells, B-cell-depleted T cells, or PBMCs. The repertoires were released in a freely available public database meant as a resource for research on the immune response to SARS-CoV-2. Where available, HLA class I and class II types were taken from metadata supplied by the sample provider and were not determined by assay-based typing.

The table lists this clone with a few counts. Its antigen remains undetermined. Base qualities are not recorded, but no much larger clone differs from it by a single base. Participants in the prospective study were aged roughly 18 to 89 years, lived in some 24 United States geographic areas, and enrolled through a virtual design. In the prospective study, cohorts were assigned on the basis of participant-reported clinical history obtained from a screening survey and a study questionnaire. For ImmuneRACE Cohort 3, a participant was defined as recovered based on two consecutive negative NP/OP PCR tests, clearance by a healthcare professional, or resolution of symptoms. Each participant in the prospective study had whole blood, serum and a nasopharyngeal or oropharyngeal swab collected by mobile phlebotomists. Additional blood draws and questionnaires over an approximately two-month period could optionally be provided by prospective study participants. Before DNA extraction, prospective study blood samples were shipped either frozen or at room temperature.

Paper-wide results and their limitations: The quantity of clinical and demographic metadata differed by source and by participant and was supplied without curation.

For this chain, trimming is 8 bases at the V end and 5 bases at the J end, and the number of junction bases without a gene match is 10. Taken from the germline V gene, the CDR1 and CDR2 loops are LGHNT and FRNRAP. The CDR3 sequence holds 14 residues, the cysteine and phenylalanine included. Of the read, only the CDR3 DNA is kept; its 42 bases are in frame from base 1. The immunoSEQ Assay, a bias-controlled multiplex PCR, was used to amplify TCRbeta CDR3 regions from genomic DNA. Processing in the source paper ran as follows. The number of nucleated cells in each sample was estimated by amplification of reference gene primers within the assay. Sequence reads were collapsed and filtered to measure the absolute abundance of every unique TCRbeta CDR3 rearrangement. For each sample, productive Simpson clonality was calculated as the square root of Simpson's diversity index over productive rearrangements. The table was pulled from immuneACCESS by TCRdb, which kept in-frame rearrangements only. Such tables lose some clones; where checked, under half of the loss comes from unresolved V genes, and the rest has no known cause. D and trimming were read from the DNA, whereas the V and J calls and clone size are those reported in that table. This sample lists a few hundred thousand clones; under 95% were detected once. The leading ten clones occupy less than 20% of the sample.

This clonotype was obtained from a woman aged 25 to 39 who had recovered from COVID-19. The specimen was PBMCs or T cells enriched from blood (not recorded which). The V and J segments used are TRBV12-5 and TRBJ1-1; TRBD1 matches 8 bases in the middle. The CDR3 corresponds to CASCSDRVRTEAFF. The DNA sequence is TGTGCTAGTTGTTCGGACAGGGTGAGGACTGAAGCTTTCTTT. Here the CDR3 is joined to the reference TRBV12-5 and TRBJ1-1 genes, and the full variable domain is: DARVTQTPRHKVTEMGQEVTMRCQPILGHNTVFWYRQTMMQGLELLAYFRNRAPLDDSGMPKDRFSAEMPDATLATLKIQPSEPRDSAVYFCASCSDRVRTEAFFGQGTRLTVV.